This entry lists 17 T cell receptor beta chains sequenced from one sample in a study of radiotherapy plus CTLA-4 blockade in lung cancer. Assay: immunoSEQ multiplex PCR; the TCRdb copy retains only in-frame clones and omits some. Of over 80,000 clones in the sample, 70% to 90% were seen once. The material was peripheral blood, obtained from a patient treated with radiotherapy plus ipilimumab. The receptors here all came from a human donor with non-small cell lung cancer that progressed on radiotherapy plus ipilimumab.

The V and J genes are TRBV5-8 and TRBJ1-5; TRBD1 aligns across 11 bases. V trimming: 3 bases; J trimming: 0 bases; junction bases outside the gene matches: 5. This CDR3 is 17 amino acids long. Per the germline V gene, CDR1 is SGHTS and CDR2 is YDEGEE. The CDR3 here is CASSSGQGAFSNQPQHF. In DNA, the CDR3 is TGTGCCAGCAGCTCCGGACAGGGGGCCTTTAGCAATCAGCCCCAGCATTTT.

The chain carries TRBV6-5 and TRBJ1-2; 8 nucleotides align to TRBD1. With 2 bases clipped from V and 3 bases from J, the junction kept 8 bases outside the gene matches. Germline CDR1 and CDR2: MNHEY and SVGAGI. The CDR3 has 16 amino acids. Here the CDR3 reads CASSYHLDRGDYGYTF. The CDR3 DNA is TGTGCCAGCAGTTACCACCTTGACAGGGGCGACTATGGCTACACCTTC.

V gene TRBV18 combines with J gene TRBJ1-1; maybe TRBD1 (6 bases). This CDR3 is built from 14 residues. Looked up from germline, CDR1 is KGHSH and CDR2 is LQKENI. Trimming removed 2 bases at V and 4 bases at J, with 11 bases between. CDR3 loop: CASSPRQDLTEAFF. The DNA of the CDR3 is TGTGCCAGCTCACCAAGACAGGACCTCACTGAAGCTTTCTTT.

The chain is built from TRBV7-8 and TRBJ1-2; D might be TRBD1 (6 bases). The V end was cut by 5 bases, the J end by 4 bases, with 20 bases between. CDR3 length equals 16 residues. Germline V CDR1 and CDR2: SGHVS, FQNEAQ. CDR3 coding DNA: TGTGCCAGCAGCGACAGGCCGCCGGGGACCCTCTATGGCTACACCTTC. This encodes CASSDRPPGTLYGYTF.

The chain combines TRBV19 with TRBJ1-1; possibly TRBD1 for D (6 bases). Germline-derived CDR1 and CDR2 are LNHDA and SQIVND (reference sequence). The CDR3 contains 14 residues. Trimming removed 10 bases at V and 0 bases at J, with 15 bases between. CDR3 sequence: CATRQVKMNTEAFF. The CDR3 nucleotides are TGTGCCACCCGACAGGTTAAAATGAACACTGAAGCTTTCTTT.

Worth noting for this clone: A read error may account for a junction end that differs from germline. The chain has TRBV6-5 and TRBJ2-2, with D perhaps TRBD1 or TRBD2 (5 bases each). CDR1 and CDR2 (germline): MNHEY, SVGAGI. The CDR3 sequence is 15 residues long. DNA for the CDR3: TGTGCCAGCAGCTACTCCAGGGAGAGAACCGGGGAGCTGTTTTTT. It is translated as CASSYSRERTGELFF.

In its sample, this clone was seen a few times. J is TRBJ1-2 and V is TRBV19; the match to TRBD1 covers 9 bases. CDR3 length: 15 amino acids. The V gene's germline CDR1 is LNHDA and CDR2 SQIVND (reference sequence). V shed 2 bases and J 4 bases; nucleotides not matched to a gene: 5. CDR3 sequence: CASSITGGRGYGYTF. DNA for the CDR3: TGTGCCAGTAGTATAACAGGGGGCAGAGGCTATGGCTACACCTTC.

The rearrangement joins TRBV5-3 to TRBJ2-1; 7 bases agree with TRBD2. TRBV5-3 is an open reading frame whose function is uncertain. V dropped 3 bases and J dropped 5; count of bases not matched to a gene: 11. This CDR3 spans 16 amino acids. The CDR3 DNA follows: TGTGCCAGAAGCTCACTAGCGCGGCCGACGGACAATGAGCAGTTCTTC. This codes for CARSSLARPTDNEQFF.

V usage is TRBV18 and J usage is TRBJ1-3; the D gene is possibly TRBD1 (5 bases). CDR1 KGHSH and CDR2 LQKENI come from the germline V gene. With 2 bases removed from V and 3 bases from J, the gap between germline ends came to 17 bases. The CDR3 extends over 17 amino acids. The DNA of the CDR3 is TGTGCCAGCTCACCAAACCCGAGCCAGGGCGGTGGAAACACCATATATTTT. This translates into CASSPNPSQGGGNTIYF.

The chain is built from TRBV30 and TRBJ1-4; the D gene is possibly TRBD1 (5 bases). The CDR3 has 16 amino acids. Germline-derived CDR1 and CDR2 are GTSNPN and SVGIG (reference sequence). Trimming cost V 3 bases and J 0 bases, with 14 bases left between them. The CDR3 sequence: CAWSRRGVATNEKLFF. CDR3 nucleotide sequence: TGTGCCTGGAGCAGGAGGGGCGTAGCAACTAATGAAAAACTGTTTTTT.

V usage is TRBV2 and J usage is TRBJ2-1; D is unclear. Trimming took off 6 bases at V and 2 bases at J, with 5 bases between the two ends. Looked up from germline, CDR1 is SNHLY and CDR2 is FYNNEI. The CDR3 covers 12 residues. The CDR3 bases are TGTGCCAGCAGGCAAGCCTACAATGAGCAGTTCTTC. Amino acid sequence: CASRQAYNEQFF.

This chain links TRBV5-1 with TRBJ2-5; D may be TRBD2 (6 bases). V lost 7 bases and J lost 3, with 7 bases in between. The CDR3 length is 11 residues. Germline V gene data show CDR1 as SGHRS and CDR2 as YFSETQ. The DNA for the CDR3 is TGCGCCAGCCGCGGGGAAGAGACCCAGTACTTC. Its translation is CASRGEETQYF.

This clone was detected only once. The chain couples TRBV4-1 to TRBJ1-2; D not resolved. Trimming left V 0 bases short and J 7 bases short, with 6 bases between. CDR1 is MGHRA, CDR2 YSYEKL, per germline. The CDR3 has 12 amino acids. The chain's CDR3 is CASSQDLLGYTF. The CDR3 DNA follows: TGCGCCAGCAGCCAAGATCTGCTTGGCTACACCTTC.

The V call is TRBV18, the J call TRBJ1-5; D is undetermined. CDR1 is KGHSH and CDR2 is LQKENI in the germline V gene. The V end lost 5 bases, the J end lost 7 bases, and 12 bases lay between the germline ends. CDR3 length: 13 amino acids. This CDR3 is CASSERAGQPQHF. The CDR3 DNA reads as TGTGCCAGCTCAGAAAGGGCGGGGCAGCCCCAGCATTTT.

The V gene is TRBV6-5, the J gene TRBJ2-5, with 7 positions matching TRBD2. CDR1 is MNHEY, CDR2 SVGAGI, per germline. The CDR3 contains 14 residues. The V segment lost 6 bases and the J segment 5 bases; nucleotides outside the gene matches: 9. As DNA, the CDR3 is TGTGCCAGCAGCTACGGGGGAGCGGGGGAGACCCAGTACTTC. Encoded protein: CASSYGGAGETQYF.

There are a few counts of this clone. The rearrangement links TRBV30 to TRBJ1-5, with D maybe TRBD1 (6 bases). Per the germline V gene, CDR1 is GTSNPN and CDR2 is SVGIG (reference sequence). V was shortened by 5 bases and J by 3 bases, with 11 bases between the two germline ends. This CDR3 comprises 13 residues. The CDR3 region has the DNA TGTGCCTGGTCTACAGGGAACAATCAGCCCCAGCATTTT. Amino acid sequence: CAWSTGNNQPQHF.

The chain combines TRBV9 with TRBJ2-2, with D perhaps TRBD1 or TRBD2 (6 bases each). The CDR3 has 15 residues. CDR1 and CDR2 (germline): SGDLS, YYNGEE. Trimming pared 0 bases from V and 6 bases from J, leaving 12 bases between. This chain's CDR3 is CASSVVGGRSGELFF. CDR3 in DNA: TGTGCCAGCAGCGTAGTAGGGGGGAGGTCCGGGGAGCTGTTTTTT.